The clone carrying this T cell receptor (beta chain) was counted ten times or more. A second PCR, run for roughly 7 to 11 cycles, used a sample-barcoded 5' primer plus a J-beta primer mix. TCRdb redid the calling of the 5' RACE reads with MiXCR, one entry per CDR3 protein. The sample yields fewer than 950,000 distinct CDR3 sequences, 30% to 45% seen once. This specimen belongs to a study of blood T cells in healthy people across ages. The material sequenced was blood. The TCR sequence derives from a man aged 18 to 30 in good health.

Written as DNA, the CDR3 is TGTGCCAGCAGCCCTCAAAGGGCGATGCAAGAGACCCAGTACTTC. It yields the protein CASSPQRAMQETQYF. The chain uses TRBV7-2 and TRBJ2-5; D is uncertain. In germline, CDR1 is SGHTA, CDR2 FQGNSA. CDR3 size: 15 residues. V lost 5 bases and J 2 bases, leaving 15 bases between the germline ends.